The entry below gives a single T cell receptor (beta chain) sequence along with its context. Its antigen is unknown. V dropped 5 bases and J dropped 4 bases, with 8 bases sitting between them. The CDR3 is made up of 12 amino acids. Sequencing libraries for TCR beta were prepared with iRepertoire HTBI primers and Arm-PCR of CDR3 regions. TCRdb re-called the multiplex PCR reads with MiXCR, one entry per CDR3 protein. The top ten clones hold just under 25% of a sample with hundreds of thousands of distinct CDR3 sequences, more than 15% of them seen once. As to time point: newly diagnosed GD, antithyroid drugs for less than 3 months. The authors made the TCR library using RNA they extracted from PBMCs. This sample was included in a study of regulatory T cells in long-lasting Graves disease. Study-wide results and caveats: With persistent disease, TRBV28, TRBJ1-2 and TRBJ2-5 were the favored segments.

These data are also associated with another study on T cells in Graves' hyperthyroidism and ophthalmopathy. That work adds: It was uncontrolled infection, other autoimmune disease, pregnancy or lactation that excluded patients.

The sample was peripheral blood mononuclear cells (PBMCs), taken at new diagnosis, from a patient treated with antithyroid drugs. The chain carries TRBV12-3 or TRBV12-4 and TRBJ1-2, with unresolved D. This receptor was obtained from a middle-aged woman with Graves disease. The CDR3 region is CASSGLTYGYTF. In DNA, the CDR3 is TGTGCCAGCAGTGGACTGACCTATGGCTACACCTTC.